The 18 T cell receptor beta chains in this list originate from one sample, sequenced in a study of cytomegalovirus exposure and HLA in healthy donors. 60 Vbeta and 13 Jbeta primers were used in PCR. Sequencing was performed with immunoSEQ multiplex PCR; in TCRdb, only in-frame clones are kept and a portion is missing. The sample holds 95,000 to 100,000 clones; 76% are singletons and the top ten take roughly 4%. Sequenced: PBMCs. These receptors originate from a man in his forties in good health and CMV-seronegative.

V gene TRBV7-2 combines with J gene TRBJ2-7; TRBD1 matches at 7 bases. The germline CDR1 and CDR2 sequences are SGHTA and FQGNSA. The length of the CDR3 is 14 residues. Trimming at V came to 5 bases and at J to 1 base, leaving 5 bases not matched to a gene. The CDR3 region has the DNA TGTGCCAGCAGCGCCCAGACAGGGTCCTACGAGCAGTACGTC. As protein: CASSAQTGSYEQYV.

The genes are TRBV28 and TRBJ1-1; perhaps TRBD1 as D (6 bases). Between the trimmed V and J ends, which lost 5 bases and 0 bases, there was a span of 13 bases. The CDR3 has 15 residues. CDR1 is MDHEN, CDR2 SYDVKM, per germline. The DNA of the CDR3 is TGTGCCAGCAGTATTCGGACAGAGATGAACACTGAAGCTTTCTTT. Translated: CASSIRTEMNTEAFF.

This clone was found a few times. This chain joins TRBV2 and TRBJ2-5; TRBD2 matches 15 bases. After removal of 6 bases from V and 2 bases from J, the junction contained 4 bases not matched to a gene. Germline assignment: CDR1 SNHLY and CDR2 FYNNEI. The CDR3 is 16 residues long. For the CDR3, the DNA is TGTGCCAGCAGATACGGACTAGCGGGGGGGCAAGAGACCCAGTACTTC. Translating gives CASRYGLAGGQETQYF.

This clone was seen many times. The chain couples TRBV7-6 to TRBJ1-2; D gene ambiguous. Trimming took 1 base from V and 0 from J, leaving 9 bases between them. CDR1 is SGHVS and CDR2 is FNYEAQ in the germline V gene. This CDR3 spans 15 amino acids. In nucleotides, the CDR3 is TGTGCCAGCAGCTTAGTTGTCGGTACTAACTATGGCTACACCTTC. Translating gives CASSLVVGTNYGYTF.

This chain uses TRBV7-3 with TRBJ1-6, with 8 bases fitting TRBD1. The CDR3 totals 15 residues. Trimming took 4 bases from V and 7 from J; bases not matched to a gene: 6. CDR1 and CDR2 (germline): SGHTA, FQGTGA. The CDR3 DNA is TGTGCCAGCAGCTCAGGACAGGGTGGGAATTCACCCCTCCACTTT. Amino acids: CASSSGQGGNSPLHF.

The V and J genes are TRBV12-5 and TRBJ1-1, with D possibly matching TRBD1 (6 bases). Trimming took off 6 bases at V and 1 base at J, with 24 bases between the two ends. Germline V gene lookup returns CDR1 LGHNT and CDR2 FRNRAP. This CDR3 region has 18 residues. The CDR3 bases are TGTGCTAGTGGCGCCTCCCAGGGGTTGGGGCGAGAGAACACTGAAGCTTTCTTT. Translated, it gives CASGASQGLGRENTEAFF. Using reference TRBV12-5 and TRBJ1-1 for the parts outside the CDR3, the full variable domain is DARVTQTPRHKVTEMGQEVTMRCQPILGHNTVFWYRQTMMQGLELLAYFRNRAPLDDSGMPKDRFSAEMPDATLATLKIQPSEPRDSAVYFCASGASQGLGRENTEAFFGQGTRLTVV.

The CDR3 bases are TGTGCCAGCAGCGTAGCGCCCTTCGACAGGGTAGGTGGCTACACCTTC. Its protein is CASSVAPFDRVGGYTF. The gene calls are TRBV9 and TRBJ1-2; 7 bases agree with TRBD1. This CDR3 is 16 amino acids long. Germline V CDR1 and CDR2: SGDLS, YYNGEE. V was pared by 0 bases and J by 7 bases, with 12 bases of the junction left unmatched.

The chain links TRBV5-4 to TRBJ2-5, with 7 bases aligning to TRBD2. J was trimmed by 7 bases and V by 2 bases; bases with no gene match: 8. This CDR3 is built from 14 residues. Germline loops: CDR1 SGHNT, CDR2 YYREEE (reference sequence). The CDR3 loop reads CASSFTGTTWTQYF. The CDR3 nucleotides are TGTGCCAGCAGCTTTACCGGGACTACGTGGACCCAGTACTTC. The full variable domain, its missing parts supplied by reference TRBV5-4 and TRBJ2-5, is ETGVTQSPTHLIKTRGQQVTLRCSSQSGHNTVSWYQQALGQGPQFIFQYYREEENGRGNFPPRFSGLQFPNYSSELNVNALELDDSALYLCASSFTGTTWTQYFGPGTRLLVL.

V and J are TRBV5-1 and TRBJ1-6; TRBD1 matches at 7 bases. With V trimmed by 4 bases and J by 14 bases, 12 bases remained unmatched. This CDR3 comprises 14 residues. Germline CDR1 reads SGHRS; CDR2 reads YFSETQ. As DNA, the CDR3 is TGCGCCAGCAGCCTGGGGACAGATTCCCCATCCCTCCACTTT. Translating gives CASSLGTDSPSLHF. Full variable domain (outside the CDR3, taken from reference TRBV5-1 and TRBJ1-6): KAGVTQTPRYLIKTRGQQVTLSCSPISGHRSVSWYQQTPGQGLQFLFEYFSETQRNKGNFPGRFSGRQFSNSRSEMNVSTLELGDSALYLCASSLGTDSPSLHFGNGTRLTVT.

The count of this clone is one. Within the sample, other DNA sequences also encode this same CDR3. This chain uses TRBV27 with TRBJ2-7; 10 positions match TRBD1. From germline, CDR1 is MNHEY and CDR2 SMNVEV (reference sequence). With V trimmed by 6 bases and J by 5 bases, 7 bases remained unmatched. The CDR3 sequence is 14 residues long. In nucleotides, the CDR3 is TGTGCCAGCAGCCCCCGGGACAGGGGTAACGAGCAGTACTTC. Translated: CASSPRDRGNEQYF.

V usage is TRBV4-2 and J usage is TRBJ1-4, with TRBD1 identical over 9 bases. This CDR3 is built from 17 residues. The germline gives CDR1 LGHNA, CDR2 YNFKEQ. The junction had 11 bases not matched to a gene; V was cut back by 1 base and J by 8 bases. For the CDR3, the DNA is TGTGCCAGCAGCCAAGGGGTCCCCGGGACAGGGCAGGAAAAACTGTTTTTT. Translation: CASSQGVPGTGQEKLFF.

V is TRBV7-2 and J is TRBJ2-5; no reliable D call. From germline, CDR1 is SGHTA and CDR2 FQGNSA. The CDR3 is made up of 13 amino acids. With 2 bases removed from V and 3 bases from J, the gap between germline ends came to 7 bases. The CDR3: CASSLSFEETQYF. For the CDR3, the DNA is TGTGCCAGCAGCTTATCCTTTGAAGAGACCCAGTACTTC. The full variable domain, with the rest looked up from reference TRBV7-2 and TRBJ2-5, is GAGVSQSPSNKVTEKGKDVELRCDPISGHTALYWYRQSLGQGLEFLIYFQGNSAPDKSGLPSDRFSAERTGGSVSTLTIQRTQQEDSAVYLCASSLSFEETQYFGPGTRLLVL.

V and J are TRBV19 and TRBJ2-5, with 8 positions matching TRBD2. Germline V lookup: CDR1 LNHDA, CDR2 SQIVND (reference sequence). After removal of 7 bases from V and 1 base from J, the junction contained 8 bases not matched to a gene. This CDR3 is 15 amino acids long. The CDR3 coding sequence is TGTGCCAGTAAAGGCTCGGCGGGGGGCCAAGAGACCCAGTACTTC. Translation gives CASKGSAGGQETQYF.

This clone was seen a handful of times. V is TRBV4-1 and J is TRBJ2-6; possibly TRBD1 for D (5 bases). V lost 4 bases and J 0 bases, leaving 13 bases between the germline ends. This CDR3 comprises 17 residues. Germline V gene sequence: CDR1 MGHRA, CDR2 YSYEKL. The CDR3 sequence is CASSPSPTGSGANVLTF. The CDR3, as DNA: TGCGCCAGCAGCCCCTCTCCAACAGGCTCTGGGGCCAACGTCCTGACTTTC.

This clone showed up just once. The chain has TRBV6-1 and TRBJ2-7, with 8 nucleotides matching TRBD2. V shed 1 base and J 4 bases; nucleotides not matched to a gene: 6. The CDR3 is 15 amino acids. The germline V gene has CDR1 MNHNS and CDR2 SASEGT. The CDR3 nucleotides are TGTGCCAGCAGTGAAGGGAGCGGGGGACTATACGAGCAGTACTTC. As protein: CASSEGSGGLYEQYF.

CDR3: CASSSVRGGNGANVLTF. The CDR3 coding sequence is TGTGCCAGCAGCTCCGTAAGGGGGGGTAATGGGGCCAACGTCCTGACTTTC. The J gene is TRBJ2-6, the V gene TRBV11-2; tentative D call: TRBD2 (7 bases). The ends were cut back, 4 bases at V and 3 bases at J, with 16 bases in the middle. CDR1 and CDR2 from the germline V gene are SGHAT and FQNNGV. The CDR3 is made up of 17 amino acids.

V usage is TRBV19 and J usage is TRBJ1-1; tentative D call: TRBD1 (6 bases). This CDR3 contains 14 residues. Trimming stripped 6 bases from V and 5 bases from J, with 16 bases between. Germline values: CDR1 LNHDA, CDR2 SQIVND (reference sequence). As DNA, the CDR3 is TGTGCCAGTAGCGTATTACAGGGAGGGACTGAAGCTTTCTTT. Its protein product is CASSVLQGGTEAFF.

The chain employs TRBV6-1 and TRBJ1-4; the D gene is possibly TRBD1 (5 bases). CDR3 length equals 15 residues. Between the trimmed V and J ends, which lost 6 bases and 3 bases, there was a span of 14 bases. CDR1 is MNHNS and CDR2 is SASEGT in the germline V gene. The CDR3 region is CASSSSGLANEKLFF. The CDR3 DNA reads as TGTGCCAGCAGCTCCTCAGGGTTAGCTAATGAAAAACTGTTTTTT.